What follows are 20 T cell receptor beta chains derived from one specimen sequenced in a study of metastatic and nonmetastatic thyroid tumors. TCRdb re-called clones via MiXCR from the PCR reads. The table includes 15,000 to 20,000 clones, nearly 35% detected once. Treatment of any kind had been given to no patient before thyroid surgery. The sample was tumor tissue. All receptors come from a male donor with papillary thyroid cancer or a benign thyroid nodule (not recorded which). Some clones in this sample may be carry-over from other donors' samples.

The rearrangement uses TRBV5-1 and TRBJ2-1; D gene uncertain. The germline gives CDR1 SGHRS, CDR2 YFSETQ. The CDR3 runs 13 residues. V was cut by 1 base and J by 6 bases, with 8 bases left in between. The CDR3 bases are TGCGCCAGCAGCTTGTCCGGAAGCAATGAGCAGTTCTTC. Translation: CASSLSGSNEQFF.

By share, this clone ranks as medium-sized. CDR3 region: CASSRMTSGDAYEQYF. The DNA for the CDR3 is TGCGCCAGCAGCCGCATGACTAGCGGGGACGCCTACGAGCAGTACTTC. The rearrangement links TRBV4-1 to TRBJ2-7; 11 bases map to TRBD2. Germline V CDR1 and CDR2: MGHRA, YSYEKL. This CDR3 is built from 16 residues. Trimming cost V 4 bases and J 2 bases; bases outside gene matches: 7.

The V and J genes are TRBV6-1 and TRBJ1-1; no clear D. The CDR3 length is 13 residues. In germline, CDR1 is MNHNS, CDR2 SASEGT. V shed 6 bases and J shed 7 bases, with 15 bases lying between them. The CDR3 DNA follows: TGTGCCAGCAGGGGCACTGGATACAGTGAAGCTTTCTTT. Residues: CASRGTGYSEAFF.

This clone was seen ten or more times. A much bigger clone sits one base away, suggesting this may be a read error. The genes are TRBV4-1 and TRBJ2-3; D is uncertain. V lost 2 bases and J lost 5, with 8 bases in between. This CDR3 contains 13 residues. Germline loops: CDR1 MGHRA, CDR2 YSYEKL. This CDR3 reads CASSQPGRDTQYF. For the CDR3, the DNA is TGCGCCAGCAGCCAACCTGGAAGAGATACGCAGTATTTT.

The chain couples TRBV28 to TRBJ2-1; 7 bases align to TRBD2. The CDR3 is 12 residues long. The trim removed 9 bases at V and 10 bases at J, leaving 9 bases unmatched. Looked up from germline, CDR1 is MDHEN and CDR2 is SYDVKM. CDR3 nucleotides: TGTGCCAGAAGGGTCTCAGCGGGGGAGCAGTTCTTC. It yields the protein CARRVSAGEQFF.

The CDR3 reads CASSPRLAGGTDTQYF. CDR3 sequence (DNA): TGTGCCAGCAGCCCGAGACTAGCGGGAGGCACAGATACGCAGTATTTT. The chain links TRBV9 to TRBJ2-3; 12 bases agree with TRBD2. CDR3 length: 16 residues. Trimming cost V 4 bases and J 1 base; bases outside gene matches: 4. Looked up from germline, CDR1 is SGDLS and CDR2 is YYNGEE.

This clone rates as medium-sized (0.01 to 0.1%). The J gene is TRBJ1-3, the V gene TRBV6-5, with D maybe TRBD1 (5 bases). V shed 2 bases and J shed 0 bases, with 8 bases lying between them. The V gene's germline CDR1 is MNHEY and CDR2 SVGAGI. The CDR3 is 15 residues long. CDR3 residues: CASSYRQHSGNTIYF. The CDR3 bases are TGTGCCAGCAGTTACCGACAGCACTCTGGAAACACCATATATTTT.

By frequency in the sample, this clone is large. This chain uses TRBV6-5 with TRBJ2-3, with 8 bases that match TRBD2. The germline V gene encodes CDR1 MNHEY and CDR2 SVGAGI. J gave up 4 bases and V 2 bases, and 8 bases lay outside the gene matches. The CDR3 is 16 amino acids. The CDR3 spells CASSYATGGLSDTQYF. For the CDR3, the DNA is TGTGCCAGCAGTTACGCGACGGGGGGGCTGTCAGATACGCAGTATTTT.

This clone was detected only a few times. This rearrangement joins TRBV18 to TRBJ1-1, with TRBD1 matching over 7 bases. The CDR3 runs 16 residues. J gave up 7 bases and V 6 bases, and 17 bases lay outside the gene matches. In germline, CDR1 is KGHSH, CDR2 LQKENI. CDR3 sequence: CASSPSDRPLKGEAFF. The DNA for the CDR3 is TGTGCCAGCTCTCCTTCGGACAGGCCGCTTAAGGGTGAAGCTTTCTTT.

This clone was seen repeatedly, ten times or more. CDR3 loop: CSVEPGGRGYTF. DNA for the CDR3: TGCAGCGTTGAACCGGGCGGGCGCGGCTACACCTTC. This chain connects TRBV29-1 to TRBJ1-2; D is uncertain. V dropped 2 bases and J dropped 8 bases, with 12 bases sitting between them. CDR3 length: 12 residues. Germline V gene sequence: CDR1 SQVTM, CDR2 ANQGSEA.

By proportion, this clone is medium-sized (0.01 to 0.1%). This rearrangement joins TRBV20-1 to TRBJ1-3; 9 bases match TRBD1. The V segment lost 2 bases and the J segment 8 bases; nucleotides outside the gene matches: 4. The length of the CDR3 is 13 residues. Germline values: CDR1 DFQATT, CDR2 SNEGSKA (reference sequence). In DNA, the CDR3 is TGCAGTGCTAGACGGACAGGGGTAGACACCATATATTTT. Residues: CSARRTGVDTIYF.

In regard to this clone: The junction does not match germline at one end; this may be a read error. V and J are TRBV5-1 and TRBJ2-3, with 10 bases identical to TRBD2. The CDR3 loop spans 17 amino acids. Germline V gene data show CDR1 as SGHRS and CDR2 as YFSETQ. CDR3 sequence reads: CARSFGTSVFSTDTQYF. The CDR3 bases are TGCGCCAGGAGCTTTGGGACTAGCGTTTTTAGCACAGATACGCAGTATTTT.

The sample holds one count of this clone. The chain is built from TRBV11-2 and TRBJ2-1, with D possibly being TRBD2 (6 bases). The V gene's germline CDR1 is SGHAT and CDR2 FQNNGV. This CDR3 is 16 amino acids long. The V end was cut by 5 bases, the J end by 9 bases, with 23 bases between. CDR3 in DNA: TGTGCCAGCAGCCCATCCGATAGCGGTGGAAGAGTTGAGCAGTTCTTC. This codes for CASSPSDSGGRVEQFF.

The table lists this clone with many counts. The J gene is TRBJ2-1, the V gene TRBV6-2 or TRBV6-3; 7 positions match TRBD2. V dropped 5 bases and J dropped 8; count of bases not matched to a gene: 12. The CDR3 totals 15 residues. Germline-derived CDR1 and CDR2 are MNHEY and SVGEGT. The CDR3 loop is CASSERVSGIDEQFF. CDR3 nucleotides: TGTGCCAGCAGTGAACGCGTAAGCGGGATCGATGAGCAGTTCTTC.

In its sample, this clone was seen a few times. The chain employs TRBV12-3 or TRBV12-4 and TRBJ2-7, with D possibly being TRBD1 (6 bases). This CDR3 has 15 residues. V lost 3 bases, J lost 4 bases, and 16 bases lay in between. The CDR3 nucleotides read TGTGCCAGCAGTTTGGACAGTTATTATGCATACGAGCAGTACTTC. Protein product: CASSLDSYYAYEQYF.

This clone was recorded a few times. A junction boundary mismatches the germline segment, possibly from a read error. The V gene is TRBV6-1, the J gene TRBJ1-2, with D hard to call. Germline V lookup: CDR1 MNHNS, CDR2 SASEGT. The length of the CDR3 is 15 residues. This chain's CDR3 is CAGRPDRLHFYGYTF. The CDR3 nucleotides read TGTGCCGGCAGACCGGACCGACTTCACTTTTACGGCTACACCTTC.

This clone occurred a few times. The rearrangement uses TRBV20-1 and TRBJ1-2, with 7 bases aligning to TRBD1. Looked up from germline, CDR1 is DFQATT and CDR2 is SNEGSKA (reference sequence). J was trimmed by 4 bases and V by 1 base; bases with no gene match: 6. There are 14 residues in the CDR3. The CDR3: CSARGTGGSYGYTF. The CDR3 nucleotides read TGCAGTGCTAGAGGGACAGGCGGTAGCTATGGCTACACCTTC.

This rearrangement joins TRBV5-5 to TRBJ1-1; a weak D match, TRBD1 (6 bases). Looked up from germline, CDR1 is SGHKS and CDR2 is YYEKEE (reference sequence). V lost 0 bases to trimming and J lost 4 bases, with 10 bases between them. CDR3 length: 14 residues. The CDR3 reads CASSLGTVGTEAFF. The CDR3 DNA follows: TGTGCCAGCAGCTTGGGGACAGTAGGCACTGAAGCTTTCTTT.

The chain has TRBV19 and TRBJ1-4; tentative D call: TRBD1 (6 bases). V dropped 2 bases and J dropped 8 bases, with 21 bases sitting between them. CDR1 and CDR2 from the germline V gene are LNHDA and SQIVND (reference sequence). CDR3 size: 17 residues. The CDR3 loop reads CASSIFGAGRGGEKLFF. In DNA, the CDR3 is TGTGCCAGTAGTATATTCGGAGCTGGCAGGGGAGGCGAAAAACTGTTTTTT.

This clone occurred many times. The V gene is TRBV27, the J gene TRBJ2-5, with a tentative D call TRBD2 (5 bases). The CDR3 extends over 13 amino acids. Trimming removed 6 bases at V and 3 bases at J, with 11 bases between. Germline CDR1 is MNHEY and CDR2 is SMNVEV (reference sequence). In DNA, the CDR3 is TGTGCCAGCAGGAGGGCCCAGGAAGAGACCCAGTACTTC. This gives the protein CASRRAQEETQYF.